This T cell receptor (beta chain) derives from a study of blood T cell repertoires in COVID-19. Study-level background: Whether acute or convalescent, the COVID-19 samples came from the United States, Italy and Spain. In each case, the material was cDNA or gDNA derived from T cells, B-cell-depleted T cells, or PBMCs.

The age range of participants was about 18 to 95 years, with residence in more than 20 US areas. Resolution of symptoms, clearance, or two negative PCRs was present in recovered Cohort 3 donors. Data came from immunoSEQ multiplex PCR; TCRdb stores just in-frame clones and leaves some out. The table records some 320,000 clones, under 90% of them present only once. The sequenced sample consisted of PBMCs or T cells enriched from blood (not recorded which). This TCR was recovered from a man in his sixties who had recovered from COVID-19.

For the CDR3, the DNA is TGCGCCAGCAGAGTTAACCCGGACGGCAGCGGGAATGGAGCTTTCTTT. It codes for CASRVNPDGSGNGAFF. The chain recombines TRBV5-1 with TRBJ1-1; D not certain. Per the germline V gene, CDR1 is SGHRS and CDR2 is YFSETQ. The V end was cut by 5 bases, the J end by 10 bases, with 27 bases between. This CDR3 comprises 16 residues.